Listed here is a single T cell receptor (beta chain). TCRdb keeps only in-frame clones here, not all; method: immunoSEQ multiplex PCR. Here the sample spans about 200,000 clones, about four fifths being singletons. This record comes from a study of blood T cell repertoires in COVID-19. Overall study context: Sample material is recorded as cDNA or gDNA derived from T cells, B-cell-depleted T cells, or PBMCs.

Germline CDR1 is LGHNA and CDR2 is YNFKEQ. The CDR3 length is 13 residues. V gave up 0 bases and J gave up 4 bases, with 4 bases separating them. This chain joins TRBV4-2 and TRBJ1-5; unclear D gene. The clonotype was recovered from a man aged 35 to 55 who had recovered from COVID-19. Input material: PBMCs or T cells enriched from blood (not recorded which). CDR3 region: CASSQDRNQPQHF. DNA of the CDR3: TGTGCCAGCAGCCAAGATCGGAATCAGCCCCAGCATTTT.